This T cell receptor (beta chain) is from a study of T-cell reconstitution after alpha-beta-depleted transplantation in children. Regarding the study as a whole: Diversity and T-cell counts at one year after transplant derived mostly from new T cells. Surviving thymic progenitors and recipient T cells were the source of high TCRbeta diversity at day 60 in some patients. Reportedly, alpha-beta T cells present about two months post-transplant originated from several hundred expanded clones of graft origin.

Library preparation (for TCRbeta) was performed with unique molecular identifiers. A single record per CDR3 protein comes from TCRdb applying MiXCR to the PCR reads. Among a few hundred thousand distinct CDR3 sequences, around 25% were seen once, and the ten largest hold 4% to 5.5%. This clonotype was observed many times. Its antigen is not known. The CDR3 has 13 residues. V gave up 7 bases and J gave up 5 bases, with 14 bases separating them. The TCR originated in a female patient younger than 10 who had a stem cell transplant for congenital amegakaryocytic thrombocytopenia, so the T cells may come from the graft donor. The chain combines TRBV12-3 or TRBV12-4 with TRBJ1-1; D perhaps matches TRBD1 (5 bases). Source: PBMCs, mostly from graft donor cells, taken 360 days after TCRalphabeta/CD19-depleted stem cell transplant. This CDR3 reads CASTRVEGTEAFF. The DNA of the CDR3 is TGTGCCAGCACCAGGGTGGAGGGTACTGAAGCTTTCTTT.